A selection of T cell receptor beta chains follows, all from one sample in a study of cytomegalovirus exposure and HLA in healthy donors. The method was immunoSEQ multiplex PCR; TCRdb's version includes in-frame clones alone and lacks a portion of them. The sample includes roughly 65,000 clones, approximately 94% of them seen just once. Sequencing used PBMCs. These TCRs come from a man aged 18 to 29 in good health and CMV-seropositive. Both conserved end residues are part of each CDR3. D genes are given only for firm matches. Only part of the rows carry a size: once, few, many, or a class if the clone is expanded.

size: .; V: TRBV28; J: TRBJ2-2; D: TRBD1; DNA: TGTGCCAGCAGGTCTCACTGGACAGGGATGAACACCGGGGAGCTGTTTTTT; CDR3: CASRSHWTGMNTGELFF
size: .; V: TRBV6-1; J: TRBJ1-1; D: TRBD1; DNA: TGTGCCAGCAGTGGGGGACAGGGGGCTTGGAAAAACACTGAAGCTTTCTTT; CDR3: CASSGGQGAWKNTEAFF
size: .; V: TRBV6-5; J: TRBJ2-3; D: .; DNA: TGTGCCAGCAGTACACCAGGGATAGATACGCAGTATTTT; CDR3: CASSTPGIDTQYF
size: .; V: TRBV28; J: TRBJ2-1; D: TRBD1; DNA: TGTGCCAACACCGGGACAGGACAATACAATGAGCAGTTCTTC; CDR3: CANTGTGQYNEQFF
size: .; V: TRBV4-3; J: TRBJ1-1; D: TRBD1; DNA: TGCGCCAGCAGCCAAGGCGTGACAGGGGTCACTGAAGCTTTCTTT; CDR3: CASSQGVTGVTEAFF
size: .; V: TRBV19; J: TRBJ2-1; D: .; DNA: TGTGCCAGTAGTATCAACCAGGCCCCCAATGAGCAGTTCTTC; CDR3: CASSINQAPNEQFF
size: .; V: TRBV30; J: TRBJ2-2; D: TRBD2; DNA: TGTGCCTGGAGCTCCCTAGCGGGAGGGGGATCCCCCCGAAGTACCGGGGAGCTGTTTTTT; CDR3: CAWSSLAGGGSPRSTGELFF
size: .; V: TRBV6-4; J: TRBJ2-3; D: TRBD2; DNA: TGTGCCAGCAGTGAAAGACTAGCGGGAGGAGATACGCAGTATTTT; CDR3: CASSERLAGGDTQYF
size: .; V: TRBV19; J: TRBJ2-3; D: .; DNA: TGTGCCAGTATGTTGAGGGATAGCACAGATACGCAGTATTTT; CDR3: CASMLRDSTDTQYF
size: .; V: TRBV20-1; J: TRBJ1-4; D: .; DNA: TGCAGTGCTATGGGCAGGGAAAAACTGTTTTTT; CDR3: CSAMGREKLFF
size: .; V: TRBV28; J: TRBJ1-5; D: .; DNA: TGTGCCAGCAGTTTATTGTTCCCCGCCACAAATCAGCCCCAGCATTTT; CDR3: CASSLLFPATNQPQHF
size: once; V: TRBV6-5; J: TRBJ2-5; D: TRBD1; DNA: TGTGCCAGCAGCCGAGGGGGCGGACAAGAGACCCAGTACTTC; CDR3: CASSRGGGQETQYF
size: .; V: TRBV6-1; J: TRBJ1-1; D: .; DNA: TGTGCCAGCAGTGAAGTCATGTGGGGACAAATGAACACTGAAGCTTTCTTT; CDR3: CASSEVMWGQMNTEAFF